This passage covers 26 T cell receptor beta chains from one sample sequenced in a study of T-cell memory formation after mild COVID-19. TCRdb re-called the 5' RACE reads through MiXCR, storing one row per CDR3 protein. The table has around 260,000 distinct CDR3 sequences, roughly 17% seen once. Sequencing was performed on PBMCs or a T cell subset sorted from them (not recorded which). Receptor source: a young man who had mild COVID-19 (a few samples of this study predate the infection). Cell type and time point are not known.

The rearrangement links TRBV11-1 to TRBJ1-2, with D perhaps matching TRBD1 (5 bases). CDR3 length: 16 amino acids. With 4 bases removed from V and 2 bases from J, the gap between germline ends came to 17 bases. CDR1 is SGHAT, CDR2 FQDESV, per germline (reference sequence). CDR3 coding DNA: TGTGCCAGCAGCTACACCGGGCCCCAGGGAAACTATGGCTACACCTTC. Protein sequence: CASSYTGPQGNYGYTF.

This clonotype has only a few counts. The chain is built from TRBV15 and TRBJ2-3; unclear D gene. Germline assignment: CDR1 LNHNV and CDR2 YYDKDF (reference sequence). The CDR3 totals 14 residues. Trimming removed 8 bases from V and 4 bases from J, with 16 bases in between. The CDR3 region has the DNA TGTGCCACCGGCGTAGACCTTTTACCAGATACGCAGTATTTT. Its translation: CATGVDLLPDTQYF. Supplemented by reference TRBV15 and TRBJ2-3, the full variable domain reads DAMVIQNPRYQVTQFGKPVTLSCSQTLNHNVMYWYQQKSSQAPKLLFHYYDKDFNNEADTPDNFQSRRPNTSFCFLDIRSPGLGDTAMYLCATGVDLLPDTQYFGPGTRLTVL.

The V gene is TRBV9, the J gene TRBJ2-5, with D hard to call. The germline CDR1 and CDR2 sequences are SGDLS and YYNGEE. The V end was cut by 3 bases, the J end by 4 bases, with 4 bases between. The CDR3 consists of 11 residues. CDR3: CASSDGETQYF. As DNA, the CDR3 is TGTGCCAGCAGCGATGGAGAGACCCAGTACTTC.

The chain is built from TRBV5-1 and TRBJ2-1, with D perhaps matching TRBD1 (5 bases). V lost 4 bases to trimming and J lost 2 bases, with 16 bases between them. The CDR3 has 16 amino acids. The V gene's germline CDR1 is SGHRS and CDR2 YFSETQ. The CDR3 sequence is CASSLAGMGTYNEQFF. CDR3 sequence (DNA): TGCGCCAGCAGCCTCGCAGGGATGGGGACCTACAATGAGCAGTTCTTC.

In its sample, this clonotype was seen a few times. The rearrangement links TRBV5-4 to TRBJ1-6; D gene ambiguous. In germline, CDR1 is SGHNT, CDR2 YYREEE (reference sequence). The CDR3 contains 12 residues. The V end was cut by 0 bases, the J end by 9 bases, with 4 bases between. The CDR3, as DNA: TGTGCCAGCAGCTTGGGGTCTTCACCCCTCCACTTT. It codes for CASSLGSSPLHF. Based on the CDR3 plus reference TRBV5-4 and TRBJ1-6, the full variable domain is ETGVTQSPTHLIKTRGQQVTLRCSSQSGHNTVSWYQQALGQGPQFIFQYYREEENGRGNFPPRFSGLQFPNYSSELNVNALELDDSALYLCASSLGSSPLHFGNGTRLTVT.

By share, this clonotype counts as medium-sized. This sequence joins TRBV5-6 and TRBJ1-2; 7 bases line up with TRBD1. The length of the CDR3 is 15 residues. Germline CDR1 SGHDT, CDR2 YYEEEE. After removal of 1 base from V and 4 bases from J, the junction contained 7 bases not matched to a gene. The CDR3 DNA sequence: TGTGCCAGCAGCTTGCCGGGACAGTTAACCTATGGCTACACCTTC. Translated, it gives CASSLPGQLTYGYTF.

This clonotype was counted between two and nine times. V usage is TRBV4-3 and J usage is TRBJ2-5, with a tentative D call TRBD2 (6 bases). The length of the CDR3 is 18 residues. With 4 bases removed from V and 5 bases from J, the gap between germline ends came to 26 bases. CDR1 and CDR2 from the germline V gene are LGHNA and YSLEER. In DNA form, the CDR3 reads TGCGCCAGCAGCCTGCAAGGGGAGCTCTCACGCGGGGAGGAGACCCAGTACTTC. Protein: CASSLQGELSRGEETQYF.

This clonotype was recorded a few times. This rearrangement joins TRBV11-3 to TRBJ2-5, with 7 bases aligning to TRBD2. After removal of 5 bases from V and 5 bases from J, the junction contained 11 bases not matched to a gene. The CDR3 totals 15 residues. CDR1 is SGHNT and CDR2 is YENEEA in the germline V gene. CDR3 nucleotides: TGTGCCAGCAGCCGGGCCGCGGGGGTGACGGAGACCCAGTACTTC. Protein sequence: CASSRAAGVTETQYF.

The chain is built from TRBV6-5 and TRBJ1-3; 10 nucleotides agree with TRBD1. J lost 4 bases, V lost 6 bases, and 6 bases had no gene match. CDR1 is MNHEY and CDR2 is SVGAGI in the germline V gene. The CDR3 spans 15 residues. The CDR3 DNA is TGTGCCAGCAGCCGGGACAGGGGATGGGGAAACACCATATATTTT. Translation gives CASSRDRGWGNTIYF.

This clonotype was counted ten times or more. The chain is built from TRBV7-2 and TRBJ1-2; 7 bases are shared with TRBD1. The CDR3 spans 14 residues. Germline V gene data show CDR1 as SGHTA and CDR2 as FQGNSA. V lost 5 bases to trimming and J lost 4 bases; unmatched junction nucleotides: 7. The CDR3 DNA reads TGTGCCAGCAGCCTAACCGGGACAGCCTATGGCTACACCTTC. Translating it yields CASSLTGTAYGYTF.

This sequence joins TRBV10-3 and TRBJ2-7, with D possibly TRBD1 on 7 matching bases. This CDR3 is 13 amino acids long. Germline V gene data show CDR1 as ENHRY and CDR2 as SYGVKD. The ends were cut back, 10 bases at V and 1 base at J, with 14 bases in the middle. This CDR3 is CATGAGGSYEQYV. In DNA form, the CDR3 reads TGTGCCACCGGGGCAGGGGGGTCCTACGAGCAGTACGTC.

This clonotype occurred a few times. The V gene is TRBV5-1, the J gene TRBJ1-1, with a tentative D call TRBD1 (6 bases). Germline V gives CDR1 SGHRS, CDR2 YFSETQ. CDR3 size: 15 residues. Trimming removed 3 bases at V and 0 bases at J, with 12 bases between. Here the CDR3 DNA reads TGCGCCAGCAGCTGGGGGGGCACCATGAACACTGAAGCTTTCTTT. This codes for CASSWGGTMNTEAFF. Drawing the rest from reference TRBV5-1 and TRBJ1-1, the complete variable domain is KAGVTQTPRYLIKTRGQQVTLSCSPISGHRSVSWYQQTPGQGLQFLFEYFSETQRNKGNFPGRFSGRQFSNSRSEMNVSTLELGDSALYLCASSWGGTMNTEAFFGQGTRLTVV.

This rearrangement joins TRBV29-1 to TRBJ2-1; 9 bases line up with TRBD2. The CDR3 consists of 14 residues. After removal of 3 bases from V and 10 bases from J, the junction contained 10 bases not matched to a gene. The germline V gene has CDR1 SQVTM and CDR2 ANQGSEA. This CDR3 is CSVEGSGGFSEQFF. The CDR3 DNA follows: TGCAGCGTTGAGGGAAGCGGGGGGTTTTCGGAGCAGTTCTTC.

CDR3 in DNA: TGCGCCAGCAGCCAAGCTCCCCAGCGGGGGGACAATGAGCAGTTCTTC. It codes for CASSQAPQRGDNEQFF. This chain connects TRBV4-1 to TRBJ2-1; 9 bases agree with TRBD2. V shed 1 base and J 5 bases; nucleotides not matched to a gene: 6. This CDR3 contains 16 residues. Germline V lookup: CDR1 MGHRA, CDR2 YSYEKL.

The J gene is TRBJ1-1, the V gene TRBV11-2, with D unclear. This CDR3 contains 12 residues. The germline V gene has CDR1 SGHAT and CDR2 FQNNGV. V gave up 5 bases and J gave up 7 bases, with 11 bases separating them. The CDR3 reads CASSPGRDEAFF. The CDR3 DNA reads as TGTGCCAGCAGCCCGGGAAGAGATGAAGCTTTCTTT.

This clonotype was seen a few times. This chain's CDR3 is CSGTGTVNTEAFF. The CDR3 region has the DNA TGCAGCGGTACCGGGACAGTGAACACTGAAGCTTTCTTT. J is TRBJ1-1 and V is TRBV29-1; TRBD1 aligns across 7 bases. Germline values: CDR1 SQVTM, CDR2 ANQGSEA. This CDR3 spans 13 amino acids. Losses at the gene ends were 7 bases for V and 0 bases for J; bases not matched to a gene: 5.

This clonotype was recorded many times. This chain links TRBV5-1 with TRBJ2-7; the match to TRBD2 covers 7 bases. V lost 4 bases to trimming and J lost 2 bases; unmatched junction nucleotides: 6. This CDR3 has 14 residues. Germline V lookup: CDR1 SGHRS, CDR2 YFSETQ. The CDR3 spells CASSEGLPAYEQYF. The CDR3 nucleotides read TGCGCCAGCAGCGAGGGACTACCCGCCTACGAGCAGTACTTC. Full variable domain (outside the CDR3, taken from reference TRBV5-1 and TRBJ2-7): KAGVTQTPRYLIKTRGQQVTLSCSPISGHRSVSWYQQTPGQGLQFLFEYFSETQRNKGNFPGRFSGRQFSNSRSEMNVSTLELGDSALYLCASSEGLPAYEQYFGPGTRLTVT.

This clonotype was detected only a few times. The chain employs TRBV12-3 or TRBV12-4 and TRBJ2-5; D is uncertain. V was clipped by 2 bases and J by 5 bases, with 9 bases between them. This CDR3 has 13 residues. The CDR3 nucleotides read TGTGCCAGCAGTTTATGGGGTTTGGAGACCCAGTACTTC. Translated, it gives CASSLWGLETQYF.

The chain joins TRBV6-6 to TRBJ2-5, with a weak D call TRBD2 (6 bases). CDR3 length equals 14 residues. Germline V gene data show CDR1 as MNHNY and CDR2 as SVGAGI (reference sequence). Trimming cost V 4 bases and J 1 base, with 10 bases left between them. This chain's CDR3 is CASSFGTSQETQYF. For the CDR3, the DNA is TGTGCCAGCAGTTTTGGGACTTCCCAAGAGACCCAGTACTTC.

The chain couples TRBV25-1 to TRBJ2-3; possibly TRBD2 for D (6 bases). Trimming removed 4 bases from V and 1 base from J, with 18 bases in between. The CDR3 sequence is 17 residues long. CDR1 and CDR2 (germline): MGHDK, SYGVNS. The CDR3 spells CASSAGWGVVGTDTQYF. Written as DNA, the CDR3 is TGTGCCAGCAGTGCTGGTTGGGGGGTTGTCGGCACAGATACGCAGTATTTT.

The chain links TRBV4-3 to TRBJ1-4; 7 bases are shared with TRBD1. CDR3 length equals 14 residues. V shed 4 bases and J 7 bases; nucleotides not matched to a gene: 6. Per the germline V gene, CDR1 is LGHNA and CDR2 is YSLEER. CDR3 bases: TGCGCCAGCAGCCCACGGACAGGTGGTGAAAAACTGTTTTTT. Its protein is CASSPRTGGEKLFF.

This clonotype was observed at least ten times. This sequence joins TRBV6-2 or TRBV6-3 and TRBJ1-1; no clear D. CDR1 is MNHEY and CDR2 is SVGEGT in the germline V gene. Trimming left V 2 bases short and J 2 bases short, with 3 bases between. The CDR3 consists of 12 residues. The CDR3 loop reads CASSYRNTEAFF. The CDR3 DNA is TGTGCCAGCAGTTACAGAAACACTGAAGCTTTCTTT.

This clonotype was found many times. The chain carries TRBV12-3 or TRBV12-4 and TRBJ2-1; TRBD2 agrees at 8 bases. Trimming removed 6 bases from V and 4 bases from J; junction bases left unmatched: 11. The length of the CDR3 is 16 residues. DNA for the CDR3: TGTGCCAGCAGCTCCACGAGCGGGGGCTCTTACAATGAGCAGTTCTTC. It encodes CASSSTSGGSYNEQFF.

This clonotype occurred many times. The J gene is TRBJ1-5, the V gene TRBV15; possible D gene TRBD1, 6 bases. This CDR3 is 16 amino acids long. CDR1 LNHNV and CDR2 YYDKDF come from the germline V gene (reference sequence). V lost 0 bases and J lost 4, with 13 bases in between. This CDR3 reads CATSREGGRGNQPQHF. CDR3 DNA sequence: TGTGCCACCAGCAGAGAGGGGGGCAGGGGAAATCAGCCCCAGCATTTT.

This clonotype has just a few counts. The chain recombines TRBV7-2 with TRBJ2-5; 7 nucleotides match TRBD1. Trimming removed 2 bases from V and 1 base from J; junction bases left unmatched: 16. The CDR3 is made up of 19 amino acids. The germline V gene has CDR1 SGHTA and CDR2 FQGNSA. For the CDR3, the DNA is TGTGCCAGCAGCTTACCCACCCGGGCAAGGGGGCTAAGCCAAGAGACCCAGTACTTC. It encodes CASSLPTRARGLSQETQYF.

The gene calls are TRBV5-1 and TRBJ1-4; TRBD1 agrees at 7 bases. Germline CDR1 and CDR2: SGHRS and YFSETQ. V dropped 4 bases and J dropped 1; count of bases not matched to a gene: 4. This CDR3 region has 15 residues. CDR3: CASSRRTGTNEKLFF. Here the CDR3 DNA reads TGCGCCAGCAGCCGCAGGACAGGAACTAATGAAAAACTGTTTTTT.